Below are 9 T cell receptor beta chains sequenced from a single sample in a study of PD-L1 blockade in urothelial cancer. TCRdb keeps only in-frame clones here, not all; method: immunoSEQ multiplex PCR. Of about 24,000 clones in the sample, about 83% were seen once. Here the sequenced sample was PBMCs, taken around atezolizumab (anti-PD-L1) treatment. The receptors here all came from a middle-aged man with urothelial cancer.

This clone turned up a few times. The J gene is TRBJ2-2, the V gene TRBV15; 15 positions agree with TRBD2. CDR3 length equals 19 residues. From germline, CDR1 is LNHNV and CDR2 YYDKDF (reference sequence). The V segment lost 3 bases and the J segment 4 bases; nucleotides outside the gene matches: 9. For the CDR3, the DNA is TGTGCCACCAGCAGGGCCACCTGGACTAGCGGGAGGGGCACCGGGGAGCTGTTTTTT. It encodes CATSRATWTSGRGTGELFF.

V and J are TRBV11-2 and TRBJ1-3, with 7 bases identical to TRBD1. With V trimmed by 5 bases and J by 4 bases, 5 bases remained unmatched. The CDR3 is made up of 14 amino acids. Germline values: CDR1 SGHAT, CDR2 FQNNGV. CDR3 bases: TGTGCCAGCAGCCCGACAGGGATCGGAAACACCATATATTTT. It yields the protein CASSPTGIGNTIYF.

CDR3 DNA: TGCGCCAGCAGCTCGGGACTAGCGGGACCCTACGAGCAGTACTTC. As protein: CASSSGLAGPYEQYF. The rearrangement joins TRBV5-1 to TRBJ2-7, with 13 bases matching TRBD2. Germline V gene lookup returns CDR1 SGHRS and CDR2 YFSETQ. The CDR3 runs to 15 residues. With 3 bases clipped from V and 2 bases from J, the junction kept 2 bases outside the gene matches.

This chain connects TRBV18 to TRBJ2-7; D possibly corresponds to TRBD2 (5 bases). This CDR3 region has 11 residues. The V and J ends lost 6 bases and 7 bases respectively, with 10 bases between them. From germline, CDR1 is KGHSH and CDR2 LQKENI. The DNA of the CDR3 is TGTGCCAGCTCCTTTAGGGAGGAGCAGTACTTC. As protein: CASSFREEQYF.

The CDR3: CATSRDLTGGGYTF. The CDR3 DNA reads TGTGCCACCAGCAGAGATTTGACAGGAGGCGGCTACACCTTC. The chain employs TRBV15 and TRBJ1-2, with a possible D match to TRBD1 (6 bases). CDR3 length equals 14 residues. Germline-derived CDR1 and CDR2 are LNHNV and YYDKDF (reference sequence). V gave up 0 bases and J gave up 8 bases, with 13 bases separating them.

The V call is TRBV27, the J call TRBJ1-2, with 7 bases lining up with TRBD1. The CDR3 extends over 14 amino acids. Per germline, CDR1 MNHEY and CDR2 SMNVEV (reference sequence). Trimming took 5 bases from V and 5 from J; bases not matched to a gene: 8. DNA for the CDR3: TGTGCCAGCAGTAGGCGCGGACAGGATTATGGCTACACCTTC. Translation: CASSRRGQDYGYTF.

This chain joins TRBV28 and TRBJ2-7, with 8 bases lining up with TRBD2. Germline-derived CDR1 and CDR2 are MDHEN and SYDVKM. The CDR3 spans 13 residues. With 6 bases clipped from V and 1 base from J, the junction kept 2 bases outside the gene matches. As DNA, the CDR3 is TGTGCCAGCAGCGTAGCGGGGTCCTACGAGCAGTACTTC. Its translation: CASSVAGSYEQYF.

V usage is TRBV27 and J usage is TRBJ1-5; 11 bases match TRBD1. The V gene end was trimmed by 3 bases and the J gene end by 6 bases; junction bases not matched to a gene: 4. The germline V gene has CDR1 MNHEY and CDR2 SMNVEV (reference sequence). The CDR3 consists of 15 residues. CDR3 bases: TGTGCCAGCAGTTTTGGACAGGGGGCGGGTCAGCCCCAGCATTTT. This translates into CASSFGQGAGQPQHF.

The genes are TRBV7-2 and TRBJ2-7; D gene unclear. Trimming pared 2 bases from V and 2 bases from J, leaving 13 bases between. There are 15 residues in the CDR3. Looked up from germline, CDR1 is SGHTA and CDR2 is FQGNSA. The CDR3 nucleotides read TGTGCCAGCAGCTTATCGGCGGCAGATCCCTACGAGCAGTACTTC. It is translated as CASSLSAADPYEQYF.